The 26 T cell receptor beta chains listed next were all sequenced from one sample in a study of blood T cell repertoires in COVID-19. TCRdb's table, derived via immunoSEQ multiplex PCR, lists solely in-frame clones and lacks some. The profile shows around 220,000 clones, about nine tenths of them singletons. The specimen sequenced was PBMCs or T cells enriched from blood (not recorded which). The source of these receptors is a woman in her 30s with acute COVID-19.

The rearrangement joins TRBV28 to TRBJ1-2, with TRBD1 as a possible D gene (5 bases). CDR1 is MDHEN and CDR2 is SYDVKM in the germline V gene. The CDR3 spans 14 residues. V dropped 6 bases and J dropped 7 bases, with 18 bases sitting between them. The CDR3 nucleotides read TGTGCCAGCAGACCGCAGACAGATTTTCGTGGCTACACCTTC. Translated, it gives CASRPQTDFRGYTF.

The chain uses TRBV24-1 and TRBJ1-1; D gene ambiguous. This CDR3 spans 13 amino acids. Germline values: CDR1 KGHDR, CDR2 SFDVKD. The V end lost 1 base, the J end lost 0 bases, and 2 bases lay between the germline ends. The CDR3 region is CATSDFMNTEAFF. Written as DNA, the CDR3 is TGTGCCACCAGTGATTTTATGAACACTGAAGCTTTCTTT.

V gene TRBV12-3 or TRBV12-4 combines with J gene TRBJ2-1, with 8 bases lining up with TRBD1. CDR3 length: 12 amino acids. V dropped 5 bases and J dropped 8; count of bases not matched to a gene: 2. Here the CDR3 reads CASSTGGYEQFF. The DNA of the CDR3 is TGTGCCAGCAGTACAGGGGGGTATGAGCAGTTCTTC.

J is TRBJ1-2 and V is TRBV2; tentatively, D is TRBD1 (5 bases). CDR1 is SNHLY, CDR2 FYNNEI, per germline. CDR3 length equals 16 residues. Trimming cost V 7 bases and J 0 bases, with 18 bases left between them. The CDR3 bases are TGTGCCAGCATCTCTTCCGGCAGGGCATCTAACTATGGCTACACCTTC. Protein product: CASISSGRASNYGYTF. The full variable domain, with the rest looked up from reference TRBV2 and TRBJ1-2, is EPEVTQTPSHQVTQMGQEVILRCVPISNHLYFYWYRQILGQKVEFLVSFYNNEISEKSEIFDDQFSVERPDGSNFTLKIRSTKLEDSAMYFCASISSGRASNYGYTFGSGTRLTVV.

The rearrangement joins TRBV5-6 to TRBJ2-3; 12 nucleotides match TRBD1. The CDR3 consists of 16 residues. The V and J ends lost 3 bases and 3 bases, in that order; junction bases with no gene match: 5. Germline loops: CDR1 SGHDT, CDR2 YYEEEE. CDR3 in amino acids: CASSYRDRGPTDTQYF. CDR3 nucleotide sequence: TGTGCCAGCAGCTATCGGGACAGGGGGCCTACAGATACGCAGTATTTT.

This chain uses TRBV2 with TRBJ1-5; TRBD1 aligns across 9 bases. This CDR3 comprises 17 residues. The germline V gene encodes CDR1 SNHLY and CDR2 FYNNEI. Losses at the gene ends were 4 bases for V and 8 bases for J; bases not matched to a gene: 15. CDR3 coding DNA: TGTGCCAGCAGTGCCCTTACACAGGGGGCTAGGAAGGAGCCCCAGCATTTT. Its protein is CASSALTQGARKEPQHF.

The V and J genes are TRBV19 and TRBJ2-6, with D possibly TRBD1 on 7 matching bases. V was pared by 3 bases and J by 2 bases, with 17 bases between. The CDR3 contains 18 residues. Germline V gives CDR1 LNHDA, CDR2 SQIVND (reference sequence). The CDR3 bases are TGTGCCAGTAGTATTAGGGGGCGCGGGACCCCTGGGGCCAACGTCCTGACTTTC. As protein: CASSIRGRGTPGANVLTF.

The chain couples TRBV7-9 to TRBJ1-2; D might be TRBD1 (5 bases). Germline CDR1 is SEHNR and CDR2 is FQNEAQ (reference sequence). The CDR3 runs to 15 residues. With 5 bases removed from V and 1 base from J, the gap between germline ends came to 14 bases. CDR3 protein: CASSATLGDNYGYTF. In DNA, the CDR3 is TGTGCCAGCAGCGCCACTCTAGGGGATAACTATGGCTACACCTTC.

The chain carries TRBV13 and TRBJ2-3; the match to TRBD2 covers 8 bases. This CDR3 has 15 residues. Germline CDR1 reads PRHDT; CDR2 reads FYEKMQ (reference sequence). J was trimmed by 4 bases and V by 0 bases; bases with no gene match: 3. In DNA, the CDR3 is TGTGCCAGCAGCTTAGGCGCGGGAGGTGCAGATACGCAGTATTTT. Amino acids: CASSLGAGGADTQYF.

This clone has only a few counts. V and J are TRBV7-2 and TRBJ1-6; perhaps TRBD1 as D (5 bases). Trimming stripped 5 bases from V and 9 bases from J, with 29 bases between. Germline-derived CDR1 and CDR2 are SGHTA and FQGNSA. This CDR3 has 19 amino acids. Here the CDR3 reads CASSPSLVGTGASVSPLHF. The CDR3 DNA follows: TGTGCCAGCAGCCCCTCCCTGGTAGGGACTGGGGCATCGGTTTCACCCCTCCACTTT.

J is TRBJ2-5 and V is TRBV27; TRBD1 aligns across 12 bases. The V gene's germline CDR1 is MNHEY and CDR2 SMNVEV (reference sequence). The CDR3 is 15 amino acids. Trimming at V came to 8 bases and at J to 3 bases, leaving 7 bases not matched to a gene. The CDR3 DNA follows: TGTGCCAGCGACACTGGGACAGGGGGCGAAGAGACCCAGTACTTC. Translating it yields CASDTGTGGEETQYF.

This clone has a single count. A junction end diverges from the germline sequence, so it may reflect a read error. The chain is built from TRBV7-7 and TRBJ2-7, with unresolved D. The germline V gene has CDR1 SSHAT and CDR2 FNYEAQ (reference sequence). The CDR3 consists of 15 residues. The CDR3 loop is CASSPPRMRAFEQYF. As DNA, the CDR3 is TGTGCTAGCAGCCCCCCTCGTATGAGAGCTTTCGAGCAGTACTTC.

The chain recombines TRBV30 with TRBJ2-1, with 8 bases identical to TRBD1. Germline loops: CDR1 GTSNPN, CDR2 SVGIG (reference sequence). With 1 base clipped from V and 7 bases from J, the junction kept 9 bases outside the gene matches. This CDR3 region has 15 residues. The CDR3 protein is CAWSGAGGVKNEQFF. CDR3 DNA sequence: TGTGCCTGGAGTGGGGCAGGGGGCGTGAAAAATGAGCAGTTCTTC.

The chain joins TRBV5-8 to TRBJ2-3; 14 positions agree with TRBD2. V lost 4 bases and J lost 3; bases outside the gene matches: 7. CDR3 length equals 17 residues. CDR1 and CDR2 from the germline V gene are SGHTS and YDEGEE. The CDR3 nucleotides read TGTGCCAGCAGCGCGGGGACTAGCGGGAGTAGGACAGATACGCAGTATTTT. Protein product: CASSAGTSGSRTDTQYF.

V is TRBV19 and J is TRBJ1-2, with 8 bases matching TRBD1. The CDR3 extends over 14 amino acids. CDR1 and CDR2 from the germline V gene are LNHDA and SQIVND (reference sequence). The ends lost 8 bases at V and 2 bases at J; junction bases unmatched: 7. The CDR3 protein is CASERQGRNYGYTF. As DNA, the CDR3 is TGTGCCAGTGAAAGACAGGGGAGGAACTATGGCTACACCTTC.

The rearrangement uses TRBV27 and TRBJ1-4; D gene unclear. The ends were cut back, 6 bases at V and 7 bases at J, with 21 bases in the middle. The germline CDR1 and CDR2 sequences are MNHEY and SMNVEV (reference sequence). The CDR3 extends over 16 amino acids. CDR3 loop: CASSPNGPVRGEKLFF. The DNA of the CDR3 is TGTGCCAGCAGCCCAAACGGGCCGGTTCGGGGTGAAAAACTGTTTTTT.

The gene calls are TRBV27 and TRBJ1-4, with 7 bases that match TRBD1. Trimming cost V 5 bases and J 6 bases; bases outside gene matches: 12. The CDR3 runs to 16 residues. CDR1 and CDR2 from the germline V gene are MNHEY and SMNVEV (reference sequence). The CDR3 spells CASSKVRGQHYEKLFF. CDR3 coding DNA: TGTGCCAGCAGTAAGGTACGGGGACAGCACTATGAAAAACTGTTTTTT.

V gene TRBV12-3 or TRBV12-4 combines with J gene TRBJ1-1, with unresolved D. Trimming took off 2 bases at V and 1 base at J, with 5 bases between the two ends. The CDR3 loop spans 13 amino acids. CDR3 protein: CASSLPGNTEAFF. Written as DNA, the CDR3 is TGTGCCAGCAGTTTACCAGGGAACACTGAAGCTTTCTTT.

This clone was found once. CDR3 loop: CSVVGRYQETQYF. CDR3 DNA sequence: TGCAGCGTTGTCGGCAGGTACCAAGAGACCCAGTACTTC. The chain carries TRBV29-1 and TRBJ2-5, with unresolved D. From germline, CDR1 is SQVTM and CDR2 ANQGSEA. V was pared by 4 bases and J by 0 bases, with 9 bases between. The CDR3 extends over 13 amino acids.

V and J are TRBV4-3 and TRBJ1-2; 9 bases are a match to TRBD1. The CDR3 contains 15 residues. Germline trimming cut 1 base from V and 4 bases from J; bases unmatched to any gene: 4. Germline CDR1 reads LGHNA; CDR2 reads YSLEER. Here the CDR3 DNA reads TGCGCCAGCAGCCAAGGAGGACAGGGGACCTATGGCTACACCTTC. It codes for CASSQGGQGTYGYTF.

The chain links TRBV4-1 to TRBJ2-2, with D hard to call. This CDR3 contains 16 residues. Looked up from germline, CDR1 is MGHRA and CDR2 is YSYEKL. Between the trimmed V and J ends, which lost 0 bases and 2 bases, there was a span of 10 bases. The CDR3 here is CASSQDPRQNTGELFF. CDR3 coding DNA: TGCGCCAGCAGCCAAGATCCCAGACAAAACACCGGGGAGCTGTTTTTT.

The rearrangement joins TRBV7-2 to TRBJ2-3, with 9 bases matching TRBD2. J was trimmed by 2 bases and V by 2 bases; bases with no gene match: 11. The CDR3 contains 18 residues. The germline V gene encodes CDR1 SGHTA and CDR2 FQGNSA. The CDR3, as DNA: TGTGCCAGCAGCTTATATTTTGCGGGAGGGCCCCTCACAGATACGCAGTATTTT. This gives the protein CASSLYFAGGPLTDTQYF. The full variable domain, rest sourced from reference TRBV7-2 and TRBJ2-3, is GAGVSQSPSNKVTEKGKDVELRCDPISGHTALYWYRQSLGQGLEFLIYFQGNSAPDKSGLPSDRFSAERTGGSVSTLTIQRTQQEDSAVYLCASSLYFAGGPLTDTQYFGPGTRLTVL.

This clone was counted a single time. The chain has TRBV6-5 and TRBJ1-6, with TRBD1 identical over 7 bases. The CDR3 sequence is 16 residues long. Germline loops: CDR1 MNHEY, CDR2 SVGAGI. The trim removed 4 bases at V and 2 bases at J, leaving 5 bases unmatched. In DNA, the CDR3 is TGTGCCAGCAGTTCGACAGGGTTGACCTATAATTCACCCCTCCACTTT. This codes for CASSSTGLTYNSPLHF.

V is TRBV3-1 (or the pseudogene TRBV3-2) and J is TRBJ1-2; D is possibly TRBD1 (6 bases). From germline, CDR1 is LGHDT and CDR2 YNNKEL (reference sequence). Trimming pared 7 bases from V and 4 bases from J, leaving 10 bases between. CDR3 length equals 12 residues. The CDR3 DNA is TGTGCCAGCACCGGGACAACCTATGGCTACACCTTC. Translation: CASTGTTYGYTF.

The chain carries TRBV19 and TRBJ2-3; possible D gene TRBD1, 5 bases. CDR1 and CDR2 from the germline V gene are LNHDA and SQIVND (reference sequence). The V end lost 1 base, the J end lost 4 bases, and 12 bases lay between the germline ends. The CDR3 loop spans 15 amino acids. The DNA for the CDR3 is TGTGCCAGTAGTATAGCTGGCAGGGCCGCAGATACGCAGTATTTT. This encodes CASSIAGRAADTQYF. Based on the CDR3 plus reference TRBV19 and TRBJ2-3, the full variable domain is DGGITQSPKYLFRKEGQNVTLSCEQNLNHDAMYWYRQDPGQGLRLIYYSQIVNDFQKGDIAEGYSVSREKKESFPLTVTSAQKNPTAFYLCASSIAGRAADTQYFGPGTRLTVL.

The V gene is TRBV29-1, the J gene TRBJ2-7; D remains ambiguous. The CDR3 loop spans 14 amino acids. Trimming left V 5 bases short and J 0 bases short, with 14 bases between. Germline CDR1 and CDR2: SQVTM and ANQGSEA. The CDR3 protein is CSVISTLRSYEQYF. CDR3 DNA: TGCAGCGTTATTTCCACATTACGCTCCTACGAGCAGTACTTC.